The T cell receptor (beta chain) described here comes from a study of cytomegalovirus exposure and HLA in healthy donors. Points from the study as a whole: V- and J-gene trimming in TCR beta was tied to a missense DCLRE1C variant by an analysis performed later.

Primers: 60 Vbeta forward and 13 Jbeta reverse. TCRdb's copy holds only in-frame clones and misses some; the assay was immunoSEQ multiplex PCR. The table includes 250,000 to 300,000 clones, 80% to 95% detected once. For this clone: Its antigen is undetermined.

Sequencing was carried out using PBMCs. This receptor was obtained from a girl aged 2-9 years in good health and CMV-seronegative.

CDR3 sequence: CASRTGTGSGYTF. CDR3 nucleotide sequence: TGTGCCAGCAGAACCGGGACAGGGTCTGGCTACACCTTC. V usage is TRBV28 and J usage is TRBJ1-2; 9 nucleotides align to TRBD1. Trimming removed 6 bases from V and 7 bases from J; junction bases left unmatched: 6. From germline, CDR1 is MDHEN and CDR2 SYDVKM. This CDR3 contains 13 residues.